This TCR beta chain was identified in a study of blood T cell repertoires in COVID-19. Assay used: immunoSEQ multiplex PCR; TCRdb lists only in-frame clones, some missing. The data hold about 120,000 clones, with just under 85% observed a single time. This CDR3 is 13 amino acids long. Germline CDR1 is SGHRS and CDR2 is YFSETQ. V lost 0 bases and J lost 8, with 11 bases in between. Only one count was recorded for this clone. This clonotype was sampled from a man in his sixties or seventies with active or convalescent COVID-19. The sample taken for sequencing was peripheral blood. V and J are TRBV5-1 and TRBJ1-2; D call uncertain. CDR3 loop: CASSLDGELGYTF. Written as DNA, the CDR3 is TGCGCCAGCAGCTTGGATGGGGAGCTCGGCTACACCTTC.